This TCR beta chain was retrieved from a study of T cell repertoires in cytomegalovirus infection. About the study: From public TCR beta signatures came an indication of both CMV infection and matching HLA type. Study-wide points: Of the TCR beta families, the public ones yielded a cumulative frequency that identified carriers of CMV plus the relevant HLA. HLA-C-restricted CMV-specific TCR beta clonotypes prevailed in the ex vivo response.

In TCRdb, the reads were re-called with MiXCR into one record per CDR3 protein. The sample gives roughly 320,000 distinct CDR3 sequences, around 10% of which show up once; 2% to 3% is in the top ten. This clonotype was recorded many times. Its specificity is not known. The CDR3 is 11 residues long. CDR1 is MNHEY and CDR2 is SVGAGI in the germline V gene. Sequenced: PBMCs. The receptor comes from a human donor in good health (CMV status not recorded). Some clones in this sample may be carry-over from other donors' samples. The chain employs TRBV6-5 and TRBJ1-5; D is unresolved. The CDR3 DNA reads TGTGCTTCCCACTTTAATCAGCCCCAGCATTTT. Translated, it gives CASHFNQPQHF.